The next 30 T cell receptor beta chains were all read from a single sample in a study of blood T cell repertoires in COVID-19. Data came from immunoSEQ multiplex PCR; TCRdb stores just in-frame clones and leaves some out. The sample holds tens of thousands of clones, around nine tenths seen once. Source material: peripheral blood. The receptors derive from a man over 45 with active or convalescent COVID-19.

The CDR3, as DNA: TGCAGCGTTGGGGCGGGTTTTTCAGATACGCAGTATTTT. The encoded protein is CSVGAGFSDTQYF. The rearrangement links TRBV29-1 to TRBJ2-3, with a possible D match to TRBD2 (5 bases). This CDR3 has 13 amino acids. The germline V gene has CDR1 SQVTM and CDR2 ANQGSEA. V lost 4 bases and J lost 4, with 12 bases in between.

The rearrangement links TRBV18 to TRBJ2-5; D is unresolved. CDR3 length equals 13 residues. Germline loops: CDR1 KGHSH, CDR2 LQKENI. Deletions cut 5 bases from V and 2 bases from J, with 9 bases between. The CDR3 loop reads CASSATQQETQYF. As DNA, the CDR3 is TGTGCCAGCTCAGCCACACAGCAAGAGACCCAGTACTTC. The full variable domain, in which reference TRBV18 and TRBJ2-5 provide the parts outside the CDR3, is NAGVMQNPRHLVRRRGQEARLRCSPMKGHSHVYWYRQLPEEGLKFMVYLQKENIIDESGMPKERFSAEFPKEGPSILRIQQVVRGDSAAYFCASSATQQETQYFGPGTRLLVL.

This clone was picked up a small number of times. J is TRBJ1-5 and V is TRBV7-2; a weak D match, TRBD1 (5 bases). The germline V gene has CDR1 SGHTA and CDR2 FQGNSA. V lost 3 bases to trimming and J lost 5 bases, with 8 bases between them. CDR3 length equals 13 residues. Here the CDR3 DNA reads TGTGCCAGCAGCTTGGGGCAAGATCAGCCCCAGCATTTT. This encodes CASSLGQDQPQHF.

The rearrangement uses TRBV7-9 and TRBJ2-3, with 12 bases aligning to TRBD1. This CDR3 spans 14 amino acids. The germline gives CDR1 SEHNR, CDR2 FQNEAQ (reference sequence). With V trimmed by 4 bases and J by 6 bases, 2 bases remained unmatched. The CDR3 reads CASSWDRGQDTQYF. CDR3 in DNA: TGTGCCAGCAGCTGGGACAGGGGGCAGGATACGCAGTATTTT. Full variable domain (remainder filled in from reference TRBV7-9 and TRBJ2-3): DTGVSQNPRHKITKRGQNVTFRCDPISEHNRLYWYRQTLGQGPEFLTYFQNEAQLEKSRLLSDRFSAERPKGSFSTLEIQRTEQGDSAMYLCASSWDRGQDTQYFGPGTRLTVL.

The chain uses TRBV7-2 and TRBJ1-2, with D unresolved. This CDR3 spans 13 amino acids. V gave up 3 bases and J gave up 4 bases, with 9 bases separating them. Germline CDR1 reads SGHTA; CDR2 reads FQGNSA. As DNA, the CDR3 is TGTGCCAGCAGCTTCCCAGCGGGCTATGGCTACACCTTC. This encodes CASSFPAGYGYTF.

This clone came up once. V usage is TRBV6-5 and J usage is TRBJ2-1, with D possibly being TRBD1 (6 bases). V lost 0 bases to trimming and J lost 8 bases, with 14 bases between them. The CDR3 consists of 15 residues. CDR1 is MNHEY and CDR2 is SVGAGI in the germline V gene. For the CDR3, the DNA is TGTGCCAGCAGTTACTCAAATTCCAGGGGCTATGAGCAGTTCTTC. This codes for CASSYSNSRGYEQFF.

The chain carries TRBV5-1 and TRBJ2-2; possible D gene TRBD1, 6 bases. Trimming left V 3 bases short and J 4 bases short, with 16 bases between. This CDR3 has 16 residues. Germline V gene lookup returns CDR1 SGHRS and CDR2 YFSETQ. Here the CDR3 reads CASSSEVPRGTGELFF. The CDR3 coding sequence is TGCGCCAGCAGCTCGGAAGTTCCCAGGGGCACCGGGGAGCTGTTTTTT.

The chain recombines TRBV10-3 with TRBJ2-5; 7 nucleotides agree with TRBD1. Looked up from germline, CDR1 is ENHRY and CDR2 is SYGVKD. V dropped 3 bases and J dropped 3; count of bases not matched to a gene: 4. This CDR3 is built from 14 residues. The chain's CDR3 is CAISDSTGEETQYF. For the CDR3, the DNA is TGTGCCATCAGTGATTCTACAGGGGAAGAGACCCAGTACTTC.

This chain connects TRBV3-1 (or the pseudogene TRBV3-2) to TRBJ1-3; 8 bases fit TRBD1. Germline V CDR1 and CDR2: LGHDT, YNNKEL (reference sequence). V dropped 3 bases and J dropped 0; count of bases not matched to a gene: 7. The CDR3 length is 17 residues. In DNA form, the CDR3 reads TGTGCCAGCAGCCATGAACCAGGGGGCAGCTCTGGAAACACCATATATTTT. Encoded protein: CASSHEPGGSSGNTIYF.

The chain is built from TRBV9 and TRBJ1-3, with TRBD1 matching over 7 bases. This CDR3 spans 15 amino acids. Germline lookup yields CDR1 SGDLS and CDR2 YYNGEE. Trimming at V came to 3 bases and at J to 3 bases, leaving 6 bases not matched to a gene. The CDR3 nucleotides read TGTGCCAGCAGCGGGACAGGTACCTATGGAAACACCATATATTTT. Translated: CASSGTGTYGNTIYF. Full variable domain (missing parts from reference TRBV9 and TRBJ1-3): DSGVTQTPKHLITATGQRVTLRCSPRSGDLSVYWYQQSLDQGLQFLIQYYNGEERAKGNILERFSAQQFPDLHSELNLSSLELGDSALYFCASSGTGTYGNTIYFGEGSWLTVV.

The chain couples TRBV5-8 to TRBJ1-5, with a weak D call TRBD1 (5 bases). Trimming took off 4 bases at V and 0 bases at J, with 17 bases between the two ends. Germline V gene lookup returns CDR1 SGHTS and CDR2 YDEGEE. This CDR3 spans 17 amino acids. The CDR3 coding sequence is TGTGCCAGCAGCCCCGTTTTCGACAGTAATAGCAATCAGCCCCAGCATTTT. It translates to CASSPVFDSNSNQPQHF.

This clone occurred many times. The V gene is TRBV15, the J gene TRBJ2-1; 8 bases agree with TRBD2. Germline trimming cut 5 bases from V and 6 bases from J; bases unmatched to any gene: 3. The CDR3 is 13 residues long. Germline CDR1 is LNHNV and CDR2 is YYDKDF (reference sequence). The DNA of the CDR3 is TGTGCCACCAGCCGGGGGGGGCCCAATGAGCAGTTCTTC. This translates into CATSRGGPNEQFF.

In this sample, this clone turned up a few times. This chain uses TRBV30 with TRBJ2-2, with D hard to call. This CDR3 contains 12 residues. V was cut by 0 bases and J by 7 bases, with 6 bases left in between. CDR1 and CDR2 (germline): GTSNPN, SVGIG (reference sequence). In DNA form, the CDR3 reads TGTGCCTGGAGTGTACAATTCGGGGAGCTGTTTTTT. It yields the protein CAWSVQFGELFF.

The CDR3 DNA is TGTGCCAGCAGCTTACATTCTGGGGGACTCGATGAAAAACTGTTTTTT. Translating it yields CASSLHSGGLDEKLFF. The chain links TRBV7-2 to TRBJ1-4; tentatively, D is TRBD1 (5 bases). The CDR3 totals 16 residues. The germline gives CDR1 SGHTA, CDR2 FQGNSA. Trimming shortened V by 2 bases and J by 6 bases, and 16 bases separated the two germline ends. Variable domain in full (rest from reference TRBV7-2 and TRBJ1-4): GAGVSQSPSNKVTEKGKDVELRCDPISGHTALYWYRQSLGQGLEFLIYFQGNSAPDKSGLPSDRFSAERTGGSVSTLTIQRTQQEDSAVYLCASSLHSGGLDEKLFFGSGTQLSVL.

The chain joins TRBV4-1 to TRBJ1-1; the D is unclear. Deletions cut 3 bases from V and 4 bases from J, with 12 bases between. CDR1 is MGHRA and CDR2 is YSYEKL in the germline V gene. The CDR3 covers 14 residues. DNA for the CDR3: TGCGCCAGCAGCCATCACGAGGGAGGCACTGAAGCTTTCTTT. Amino acids: CASSHHEGGTEAFF.

This clone was seen only once. V gene TRBV29-1 combines with J gene TRBJ1-2; no clear D. Germline V gives CDR1 SQVTM, CDR2 ANQGSEA. The CDR3 contains 13 residues. V lost 0 bases to trimming and J lost 0 bases, with 5 bases between them. Here the CDR3 DNA reads TGCAGCGTTGAAGACAGGACTAACTATGGCTACACCTTC. Protein: CSVEDRTNYGYTF.

This chain connects TRBV28 to TRBJ1-2, with D possibly TRBD1 on 5 matching bases. Germline V gene lookup returns CDR1 MDHEN and CDR2 SYDVKM. V was clipped by 6 bases and J by 0 bases, with 17 bases between them. The CDR3 contains 16 residues. The CDR3 DNA sequence: TGTGCCAGCAGACGGGAGGGGACTCACCCTAACTATGGCTACACCTTC. This translates into CASRREGTHPNYGYTF.

The chain carries TRBV15 and TRBJ2-2; D is unclear. This CDR3 comprises 16 residues. CDR1 and CDR2 (germline): LNHNV, YYDKDF (reference sequence). With 0 bases removed from V and 0 bases from J, the gap between germline ends came to 8 bases. The CDR3 loop is CATSRDLRSNTGELFF. The DNA of the CDR3 is TGTGCCACCAGCAGAGATCTGAGGTCGAACACCGGGGAGCTGTTTTTT.

The rearrangement joins TRBV11-3 to TRBJ2-3; TRBD1 agrees at 8 bases. The CDR3 is 17 residues long. Germline CDR1 and CDR2: SGHNT and YENEEA. V shed 2 bases and J 2 bases; nucleotides not matched to a gene: 9. The CDR3 DNA reads as TGTGCCAGCAGCTTAAAAGGAGCAGGGGGCTCCACAGATACGCAGTATTTT. Amino acid sequence: CASSLKGAGGSTDTQYF.

The rearrangement joins TRBV6-5 to TRBJ2-6; D uncertain. The CDR3 extends over 13 amino acids. The ends were cut back, 6 bases at V and 0 bases at J, with 3 bases in the middle. The germline CDR1 and CDR2 sequences are MNHEY and SVGAGI. CDR3 sequence reads: CASRLSGANVLTF. The CDR3 coding sequence is TGTGCCAGCAGACTCTCTGGGGCCAACGTCCTGACTTTC.

The chain joins TRBV3-1 (or the pseudogene TRBV3-2) to TRBJ2-5, with a tentative D call TRBD1 (7 bases). Trimming took off 1 base at V and 4 bases at J, with 16 bases between the two ends. The CDR3 contains 16 residues. Germline values: CDR1 LGHDT, CDR2 YNNKEL (reference sequence). In nucleotides, the CDR3 is TGTGCCAGCAGCCAAGGGAGCAGGGGGACTGGAGAGACCCAGTACTTC. Translation gives CASSQGSRGTGETQYF.

V gene TRBV10-3 combines with J gene TRBJ1-2, with unresolved D. This CDR3 is 17 amino acids long. V was shortened by 1 base and J by 2 bases, with 17 bases between the two germline ends. Germline V gives CDR1 ENHRY, CDR2 SYGVKD. CDR3 region: CAISELTEPAGNYGYTF. The DNA for the CDR3 is TGTGCCATCAGTGAGTTGACGGAGCCGGCGGGAAACTATGGCTACACCTTC.

The V and J genes are TRBV11-2 and TRBJ2-1; TRBD1 might be the D (6 bases). The CDR3 sequence is 14 residues long. Germline V gene data show CDR1 as SGHAT and CDR2 as FQNNGV. V was cut by 5 bases and J by 0 bases, with 8 bases left in between. In nucleotides, the CDR3 is TGTGCCAGCAGCCCGGACAGCTCCTACAATGAGCAGTTCTTC. Protein sequence: CASSPDSSYNEQFF.

The chain is built from TRBV29-1 and TRBJ1-2, with D perhaps matching TRBD1 (6 bases). The CDR3 length is 11 residues. V was cut by 7 bases and J by 2 bases, with 8 bases left in between. Germline V gene lookup returns CDR1 SQVTM and CDR2 ANQGSEA. The CDR3 DNA reads as TGCAGCGCCGACAGGAACTATGGCTACACCTTC. Residues: CSADRNYGYTF.

This sequence joins TRBV10-2 and TRBJ2-3, with 8 bases matching TRBD2. Trimming at V came to 5 bases and at J to 4 bases, leaving 2 bases not matched to a gene. This CDR3 contains 13 residues. The germline gives CDR1 WSHSY, CDR2 SAAADI. The DNA for the CDR3 is TGCGCCAGCAGTAAGCGGGGGTCAGATACGCAGTATTTT. Amino acid sequence: CASSKRGSDTQYF.

This clone was seen just once. The V gene is TRBV29-1, the J gene TRBJ1-2, with 7 bases identical to TRBD1. CDR1 SQVTM and CDR2 ANQGSEA come from the germline V gene. The CDR3 runs 14 residues. Trimming removed 3 bases from V and 4 bases from J; junction bases left unmatched: 8. The CDR3 region has the DNA TGCAGCGTTGATACCAAAGGGACAGTCTATGGCTACACCTTC. Translating gives CSVDTKGTVYGYTF.

The chain employs TRBV27 and TRBJ1-4; 7 positions match TRBD1. V dropped 5 bases and J dropped 2; count of bases not matched to a gene: 2. CDR3 length equals 14 residues. CDR1 and CDR2 (germline): MNHEY, SMNVEV (reference sequence). In DNA, the CDR3 is TGTGCCAGCAGTCACAGGGGTACTAATGAAAAACTGTTTTTT. Its translation is CASSHRGTNEKLFF.

The chain is built from TRBV5-1 and TRBJ2-2; a weak D match, TRBD1 (6 bases). The length of the CDR3 is 14 residues. The ends were cut back, 6 bases at V and 5 bases at J, with 14 bases in the middle. The germline V gene has CDR1 SGHRS and CDR2 YFSETQ. Written as DNA, the CDR3 is TGCGCCAGCAACCCCTCAGGGGTTACCGGGGAGCTGTTTTTT. This gives the protein CASNPSGVTGELFF.

V is TRBV7-9 and J is TRBJ1-1, with 9 bases matching TRBD1. Germline V gene lookup returns CDR1 SEHNR and CDR2 FQNEAQ (reference sequence). This CDR3 spans 15 amino acids. V lost 3 bases to trimming and J lost 1 base; unmatched junction nucleotides: 3. The CDR3 sequence is CASSLNRGPNTEAFF. The CDR3 region has the DNA TGTGCCAGCAGCTTGAACAGGGGGCCGAACACTGAAGCTTTCTTT.

The genes are TRBV4-1 and TRBJ2-1, with 7 bases lining up with TRBD2. J was trimmed by 2 bases and V by 2 bases; bases with no gene match: 0. Germline V gene sequence: CDR1 MGHRA, CDR2 YSYEKL. The CDR3 spans 14 residues. CDR3 DNA sequence: TGCGCCAGCAGCCAACGGGGGGCCTACAATGAGCAGTTCTTC. Translated, it gives CASSQRGAYNEQFF.